A selection of T cell receptor beta chains follows, all from one sample in a study of siplizumab effects on memory and regulatory T cells. The repertoire was sequenced with immunoSEQ multiplex PCR; TCRdb's copy has only in-frame clones and lacks some. The table records around 83,000 clones, approximately 90% of them present only once. Sequenced input: CD4+ T cells sorted from blood. These receptors were collected from a human donor in good health. The CDR3 runs from the conserved cysteine through the conserved F or W. Fields, in order: CDR3 protein, CDR3 DNA, J gene, clone size, V gene, D gene. The D gene is left open where the match is weak. Size values are once, few and many counts, or a class for expanded clones, and some rows have none.

CASSFGGILEQYF | TGTGCCAGCAGTTTCGGGGGCATCCTCGAGCAGTACTTC | TRBJ2-7 | . | TRBV28 | .
CAILVVGRTDTQYF | TGTGCCATCCTAGTAGTCGGTCGGACAGATACGCAGTATTTT | TRBJ2-3 | . | TRBV2 | .
CASSPGTVNYGYTF | TGTGCCAGCAGTCCTGGGACGGTGAACTATGGCTACACCTTC | TRBJ1-2 | . | TRBV6-6 | .
CASRRLANEKLFF | TGCGCCAGTCGGCGGCTAGCTAATGAAAAACTGTTTTTT | TRBJ1-4 | . | TRBV5-1 | .
CASSATGSTNEKLFF | TGTGCCAGCAGTGCGACAGGGTCAACTAATGAAAAACTGTTTTTT | TRBJ1-4 | . | TRBV28 | TRBD1
CASNRDQGPYEQYF | TGTGCCAGCAACCGGGATCAGGGACCCTACGAGCAGTACTTC | TRBJ2-7 | . | TRBV2 | .
CASSFREPEAFF | TGTGCCAGCAGTTTCAGGGAGCCCGAAGCTTTCTTT | TRBJ1-1 | . | TRBV6-6 | .
CASSPRQNTGELFF | TGTGCCAGCTCACCGCGACAAAACACCGGGGAGCTGTTTTTT | TRBJ2-2 | . | TRBV18 | .
CASRNIQQEYQETQYF | TGTGCCAGCAGGAACATCCAACAGGAGTACCAAGAGACCCAGTACTTC | TRBJ2-5 | . | TRBV27 | .
CASSLAGVGTRGEQYF | TGCGCCAGCAGCTTGGCCGGGGTGGGAACAAGGGGTGAGCAGTACTTC | TRBJ2-7 | . | TRBV5-1 | .
CATPLDNPGGPGAKEEQYF | TGCGCCACCCCCCTCGATAATCCCGGGGGGCCCGGGGCTAAGGAAGAGCAGTACTTC | TRBJ2-7 | . | TRBV5-1 | .
CASRLTAAGNTIYF | TGTGCCAGCAGATTAACCGCGGCGGGAAACACCATATATTTT | TRBJ1-3 | few | TRBV2 | .
CASSQVGISYEQYF | TGCGCCAGCAGCCAAGTAGGCATCTCCTACGAGCAGTACTTC | TRBJ2-7 | . | TRBV4-1 | .
CASSLLAVGETQYF | TGTGCCAGCAGCTTGTTGGCCGTTGGGGAGACCCAGTACTTC | TRBJ2-5 | . | TRBV5-4 | .
CASSLAASATGELFF | TGTGCCAGCAGTCTCGCGGCCTCGGCGACCGGGGAGCTGTTTTTT | TRBJ2-2 | . | TRBV6-4 | .
CASSTGLSVSGEQYF | TGTGCCAGCAGTACTGGACTATCCGTTTCGGGTGAGCAGTACTTC | TRBJ2-7 | . | TRBV5-4 | .
CASSPQGALGYTF | TGTGCCAGCTCACCGCAGGGGGCTCTCGGCTACACCTTC | TRBJ1-2 | . | TRBV18 | TRBD1
CASSVGMNTEAFF | TGTGCCAGCAGTGTCGGCATGAACACTGAAGCTTTCTTT | TRBJ1-1 | few | TRBV2 | .
CASSRTWGKGNTIYF | TGTGCCAGCAGCCGTACGTGGGGGAAAGGAAACACCATATATTTT | TRBJ1-3 | . | TRBV25-1 | .
CASGFDRGYGYTF | TGTGCTAGTGGTTTTGATCGTGGCTATGGCTACACCTTC | TRBJ1-2 | . | TRBV12-5 | .
CASSQDGTGGATGELFF | TGTGCCAGCAGCCAAGATGGGACAGGGGGCGCAACCGGGGAGCTGTTTTTT | TRBJ2-2 | . | TRBV4-2 | TRBD1
CASSIEKLFF | TGTGCCAGTAGTATTGAGAAACTGTTTTTT | TRBJ1-4 | . | TRBV19 | .
CASSSMGLNTGELFF | TGTGCCAGCAGTAGCATGGGACTGAACACCGGGGAGCTGTTTTTT | TRBJ2-2 | . | TRBV6-5 | .
CASSQPTGEGEKLFF | TGTGCCAGCAGCCAACCAACAGGGGAAGGTGAAAAACTGTTTTTT | TRBJ1-4 | few | TRBV4-2 | TRBD1
CASSLPRGPDYTGELFF | TGTGCCAGCAGCCTCCCCAGGGGGCCCGATTACACCGGGGAGCTGTTTTTT | TRBJ2-2 | . | TRBV7-2 | TRBD1
CASSSSRGLLSYEQYF | TGTGCCAGCAGCTCCTCGAGGGGACTGCTCTCCTACGAGCAGTACTTC | TRBJ2-7 | . | TRBV28 | .
CASSPPTSTDTQYF | TGTGCCAGCAGTCCGCCGACAAGCACAGATACGCAGTATTTT | TRBJ2-3 | . | TRBV2 | .
CASSLGGAGANVLTF | TGCGCCAGCAGCTTAGGGGGCGCTGGGGCCAACGTCCTGACTTTC | TRBJ2-6 | . | TRBV5-1 | TRBD1
CASSEAGVAGNTIYF | TGTGCCAGCAGTGAAGCAGGAGTCGCTGGAAACACCATATATTTT | TRBJ1-3 | . | TRBV6-1 | .
CASSFKDLYYGYTF | TGCGCCAGCAGCTTTAAGGATTTGTACTATGGCTACACCTTC | TRBJ1-2 | . | TRBV5-1 | .
CASSTSGQVSSRNTIYF | TGTGCCAGTAGTACATCGGGACAGGTGTCTTCGAGAAACACCATATATTTT | TRBJ1-3 | . | TRBV19 | TRBD1
CASSIAWLGAYEQYF | TGTGCCAGTAGTATCGCATGGCTGGGGGCCTACGAGCAGTACTTC | TRBJ2-7 | . | TRBV19 | .
CASSIDRSFNEQFF | TGTGCCAGTAGTATAGATCGGAGTTTCAATGAGCAGTTCTTC | TRBJ2-1 | . | TRBV19 | .
CASSIREGQLLGIQYF | TGTGCCAGTAGTATCCGGGAGGGCCAACTACTTGGCATTCAGTACTTC | TRBJ2-4 | once | TRBV19 | TRBD2
CASSFDRVGYTF | TGTGCCAGCAGCTTCGACAGGGTTGGCTACACCTTC | TRBJ1-2 | . | TRBV5-6 | TRBD1
CASSTTENQPQHF | TGTGCCAGCAGCACGACGGAAAATCAGCCCCAGCATTTT | TRBJ1-5 | . | TRBV6-6 | .
CASSFGPWDTEAFF | TGTGCCAGCAGTTTCGGCCCCTGGGACACTGAAGCTTTCTTT | TRBJ1-1 | . | TRBV27 | .
CASSPGVGAVNRRNTIYF | TGTGCCAGCTCACCCGGGGTAGGGGCGGTTAACCGAAGAAACACCATATATTTT | TRBJ1-3 | . | TRBV18 | .
CASSVGGSGANVLTF | TGTGCCAGCAGTGTAGGGGGATCTGGGGCCAACGTCCTGACTTTC | TRBJ2-6 | . | TRBV25-1 | .
CASSDNRANEQFF | TGTGCCAGCAGTGATAACAGGGCGAATGAGCAGTTCTTC | TRBJ2-1 | few | TRBV6-1 | .
CASSSGLAMPYNEQFF | TGTGCCAGCAGCTCCGGTCTAGCCATGCCGTACAATGAGCAGTTCTTC | TRBJ2-1 | once | TRBV9 | .
CASSLGDSGNTIYF | TGCGCCAGCAGCCTCGGGGACTCTGGAAACACCATATATTTT | TRBJ1-3 | . | TRBV4-1 | .
CASSKPGQGAREAFF | TGTGCCAGCAGTAAACCGGGACAGGGGGCGCGGGAAGCTTTCTTT | TRBJ1-1 | . | TRBV28 | TRBD1
CASSNRDKVGEQYF | TGTGCCAGCTCAAACCGGGACAAGGTCGGGGAGCAGTACTTC | TRBJ2-7 | . | TRBV18 | .
CASSPGRVNEKLFF | TGTGCCAGCTCACCAGGCAGGGTTAATGAAAAACTGTTTTTT | TRBJ1-4 | . | TRBV18 | .
CASSPDRYQETQYF | TGCGCCAGCAGCCCCGACAGGTACCAAGAGACCCAGTACTTC | TRBJ2-5 | few | TRBV5-1 | .